Below, 21 T cell receptor beta chains from the same sample are listed, as sequenced in a study of control samples from healthy donors and cancer patients. Clones were read by immunoSEQ multiplex PCR, and TCRdb kept only the in-frame ones, dropping some. The sample holds more than 85,000 clones; 83% are singletons and the top ten take less than 15%. The specimen sequenced was blood. The source of these receptors is a woman in her fifties or sixties in good health.

The chain carries TRBV4-3 and TRBJ1-1; D is undetermined. V was trimmed by 3 bases and J by 0 bases, leaving 5 bases between them. The germline V gene has CDR1 LGHNA and CDR2 YSLEER. The CDR3 is 13 amino acids. CDR3 protein: CASSQTMNTEAFF. As DNA, the CDR3 is TGCGCCAGCAGCCAGACTATGAACACTGAAGCTTTCTTT.

The V gene is TRBV5-1, the J gene TRBJ2-3; 13 nucleotides agree with TRBD2. The CDR3 has 17 amino acids. J was trimmed by 3 bases and V by 4 bases; bases with no gene match: 8. CDR1 is SGHRS and CDR2 is YFSETQ in the germline V gene. CDR3 region: CASSQGLAGAYTDTQYF. CDR3 nucleotides: TGCGCCAGCAGCCAAGGACTAGCGGGGGCCTATACAGATACGCAGTATTTT.

This clone occurred a few times. This chain joins TRBV10-3 and TRBJ1-2; D uncertain. CDR1 is ENHRY and CDR2 is SYGVKD in the germline V gene. V was shortened by 8 bases and J by 6 bases, with 10 bases between the two germline ends. CDR3 length equals 11 residues. As DNA, the CDR3 is TGTGCCATCGCAACGGTCGATGGCTACACCTTC. Translated: CAIATVDGYTF.

This chain uses TRBV28 with TRBJ1-4; D remains unclear. The V gene lost 5 bases and the J gene lost 6 bases, with 10 bases spanning the gap. Germline-derived CDR1 and CDR2 are MDHEN and SYDVKM. This CDR3 spans 13 amino acids. CDR3: CASSEGRDEKLFF. The CDR3 DNA follows: TGTGCCAGCAGTGAGGGTAGAGATGAAAAACTGTTTTTT.

V is TRBV18 and J is TRBJ1-2; D gene uncertain. This CDR3 spans 15 amino acids. V lost 3 bases to trimming and J lost 8 bases, with 19 bases between them. Germline V gives CDR1 KGHSH, CDR2 LQKENI. The CDR3 DNA reads TGTGCCAGCTCACCTTCTCTGGATGCACGGGAGGGCTACACCTTC. It is translated as CASSPSLDAREGYTF.

The chain couples TRBV4-1 to TRBJ2-7, with D uncertain. V was shortened by 4 bases and J by 9 bases, with 16 bases between the two germline ends. The CDR3 has 13 amino acids. CDR1 and CDR2 from the germline V gene are MGHRA and YSYEKL. In nucleotides, the CDR3 is TGCGCCAGCAGCCTCTCCAACTCGCCCCGGCAGTACTTC. Its translation: CASSLSNSPRQYF.

This clone was seen ten or more times. The V call is TRBV5-1, the J call TRBJ1-6; D gene ambiguous. Trimming shortened V by 0 bases and J by 4 bases, and 8 bases separated the two germline ends. CDR3 size: 15 residues. Germline V CDR1 and CDR2: SGHRS, YFSETQ. The CDR3 DNA follows: TGCGCCAGCAGCTTGGAGGGTGGATATAATTCACCCCTCCACTTT. Encoded protein: CASSLEGGYNSPLHF.

This rearrangement joins TRBV11-2 to TRBJ2-7; weak D call: TRBD1 (6 bases). Trimming stripped 1 base from V and 2 bases from J, with 12 bases between. Germline V gene lookup returns CDR1 SGHAT and CDR2 FQNNGV. This CDR3 contains 15 residues. In DNA form, the CDR3 reads TGTGCCAGCAGCTTAGCTAGCAGGGGTACCTACGAGCAGTACTTC. This gives the protein CASSLASRGTYEQYF.

The rearrangement joins TRBV7-2 to TRBJ1-2; D remains ambiguous. The CDR3 length is 13 residues. Germline loops: CDR1 SGHTA, CDR2 FQGNSA. Trimming took off 0 bases at V and 3 bases at J, with 5 bases between the two ends. Here the CDR3 reads CASSLAGDYGYTF. The CDR3 nucleotides are TGTGCCAGCAGCTTAGCCGGGGACTATGGCTACACCTTC. The full variable domain, in which reference TRBV7-2 and TRBJ1-2 provide the parts outside the CDR3, is GAGVSQSPSNKVTEKGKDVELRCDPISGHTALYWYRQSLGQGLEFLIYFQGNSAPDKSGLPSDRFSAERTGGSVSTLTIQRTQQEDSAVYLCASSLAGDYGYTFGSGTRLTVV.

The genes are TRBV2 and TRBJ2-3; D is unclear. The V end was cut by 0 bases, the J end by 7 bases, with 8 bases between. Germline CDR1 is SNHLY and CDR2 is FYNNEI. The CDR3 is 13 amino acids. CDR3 amino acids: CASSEAEVYTQYF. The CDR3 DNA reads TGTGCCAGCAGTGAAGCGGAAGTGTATACGCAGTATTTT.

The table lists this clone with a count of one. This rearrangement joins TRBV5-1 to TRBJ2-5, with D perhaps TRBD2 (5 bases). This CDR3 comprises 15 residues. Deletions cut 1 base from V and 1 base from J, with 11 bases between. CDR1 and CDR2 (germline): SGHRS, YFSETQ. CDR3 in amino acids: CASSLSATTQETQYF. CDR3 nucleotide sequence: TGCGCCAGCAGCTTGAGTGCGACTACCCAAGAGACCCAGTACTTC.

The chain has TRBV5-4 and TRBJ2-7; TRBD1 aligns across 8 bases. The CDR3 loop spans 15 amino acids. J lost 2 bases, V lost 0 bases, and 4 bases had no gene match. CDR1 is SGHNT and CDR2 is YYREEE in the germline V gene (reference sequence). The CDR3 loop is CASSLGDRPAYEQYF. The CDR3 nucleotides are TGTGCCAGCAGCTTGGGGGACAGGCCAGCCTACGAGCAGTACTTC.

The chain carries TRBV13 and TRBJ1-3; D is unresolved. Trimming took off 0 bases at V and 2 bases at J, with 8 bases between the two ends. This CDR3 region has 15 residues. Germline loops: CDR1 PRHDT, CDR2 FYEKMQ (reference sequence). This CDR3 is CASSLGTSPGNTIYF. The CDR3 nucleotides are TGTGCCAGCAGCTTAGGGACTTCTCCTGGAAACACCATATATTTT. The entire variable domain, with the rest obtained from reference TRBV13 and TRBJ1-3, is as follows: AAGVIQSPRHLIKEKRETATLKCYPIPRHDTVYWYQQGPGQDPQFLISFYEKMQSDKGSIPDRFSAQQFSDYHSELNMSSLELGDSALYFCASSLGTSPGNTIYFGEGSWLTVV.

This rearrangement joins TRBV25-1 to TRBJ1-1; a possible D gene is TRBD1 (5 bases). V lost 1 base, J lost 4 bases, and 13 bases lay in between. Germline CDR1 is MGHDK and CDR2 is SYGVNS. CDR3 length: 15 amino acids. The CDR3 here is CASSESKGMGTEAFF. The CDR3 DNA follows: TGTGCCAGCAGTGAATCTAAGGGGATGGGCACTGAAGCTTTCTTT.

The chain carries TRBV6-6 and TRBJ1-5, with a weak D call TRBD1 (5 bases). Trimming took 6 bases from V and 5 from J, leaving 14 bases between them. Germline CDR1 is MNHNY and CDR2 is SVGAGI (reference sequence). This CDR3 is 14 amino acids long. The CDR3 nucleotides read TGTGCCAGCAGCCGCCAGGGTCGGGATCAGCCCCAGCATTTT. It encodes CASSRQGRDQPQHF.

The CDR3 loop is CAWTLDRDSPLHF. CDR3 sequence (DNA): TGTGCCTGGACTTTGGACAGGGATTCACCCCTCCACTTT. The V and J genes are TRBV30 and TRBJ1-6; 8 nucleotides align to TRBD1. The CDR3 covers 13 residues. Germline CDR1 is GTSNPN and CDR2 is SVGIG (reference sequence). Trimming removed 4 bases from V and 8 bases from J; junction bases left unmatched: 4.

The chain links TRBV12-2 to TRBJ1-1. TRBV12-2 is deemed a pseudogene. CDR3 length equals 11 residues. The DNA of the CDR3 is TGTGCAAGTCGCTTAGTCTCTGAAGCTTTCTTT. Translated, it gives CASRLVSEAFF.

The chain uses TRBV7-2 and TRBJ1-6; 9 bases align to TRBD1. The junction had 10 bases not matched to a gene; V was cut back by 0 bases and J by 10 bases. This CDR3 has 17 residues. Per germline, CDR1 SGHTA and CDR2 FQGNSA. CDR3 sequence: CASSLAPPDRGGSPLHF. DNA of the CDR3: TGTGCCAGCAGCTTAGCCCCCCCCGACAGGGGGGGGTCACCCCTCCACTTT.

This sequence joins TRBV9 and TRBJ1-1, with D tentatively TRBD1 (5 bases). Trimming removed 0 bases at V and 5 bases at J, with 11 bases between. The length of the CDR3 is 14 residues. Germline values: CDR1 SGDLS, CDR2 YYNGEE. The CDR3 DNA follows: TGTGCCAGCAGCGTAGCTGGGGGGAGGACTGAAGCTTTCTTT. Its translation is CASSVAGGRTEAFF.

The chain employs TRBV7-3 and TRBJ2-5; tentative D call: TRBD1 (6 bases). The CDR3 sequence is 13 residues long. Per the germline V gene, CDR1 is SGHTA and CDR2 is FQGTGA. Deletions cut 5 bases from V and 3 bases from J, with 10 bases between. The CDR3 reads CASSPTGKETQYF. The CDR3, as DNA: TGTGCCAGCAGCCCAACAGGGAAAGAGACCCAGTACTTC. The whole variable domain, remainder taken from reference TRBV7-3 and TRBJ2-5, is GAGVSQTPSNKVTEKGKYVELRCDPISGHTALYWYRQSLGQGPEFLIYFQGTGAADDSGLPNDRFFAVRPEGSVSTLKIQRTERGDSAVYLCASSPTGKETQYFGPGTRLLVL.

V gene TRBV6-2 or TRBV6-3 combines with J gene TRBJ2-7; a possible D gene is TRBD1 (6 bases). This CDR3 contains 17 residues. Germline V gene lookup returns CDR1 MNHEY and CDR2 SVGEGT. Trimming shortened V by 0 bases and J by 5 bases, and 20 bases separated the two germline ends. The CDR3 DNA reads as TGTGCCAGCAGTTACTCTTCTGGACAGCCCAACTCGAACGAGCAGTACTTC. This gives the protein CASSYSSGQPNSNEQYF.